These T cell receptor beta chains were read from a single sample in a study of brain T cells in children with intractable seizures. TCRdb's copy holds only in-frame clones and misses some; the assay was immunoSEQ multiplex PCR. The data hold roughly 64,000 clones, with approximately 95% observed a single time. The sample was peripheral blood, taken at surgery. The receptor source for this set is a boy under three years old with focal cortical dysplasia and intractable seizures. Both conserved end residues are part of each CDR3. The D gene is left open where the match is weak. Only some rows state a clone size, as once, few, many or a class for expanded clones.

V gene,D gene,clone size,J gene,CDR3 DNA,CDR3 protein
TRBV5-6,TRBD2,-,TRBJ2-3,TGTGCCAGCAGCCTGACTAGCGGGGGTCTGGATACGCAGTATTTT,CASSLTSGGLDTQYF
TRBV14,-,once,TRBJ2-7,TGTGCCAGCAGCCCCTGGCCGAACAAACAGGGAGGCGGCTACGAGCAGTACTTC,CASSPWPNKQGGGYEQYF
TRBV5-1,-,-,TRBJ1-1,TGCGCCAGCAGCTTGGGACCAGGACGGATGAACACTGAAGCTTTCTTT,CASSLGPGRMNTEAFF
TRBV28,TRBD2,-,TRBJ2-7,TGTGCCAGCAGTTTTAGACTAGCGGAGCTCTCCTACGAGCAGTACTTC,CASSFRLAELSYEQYF
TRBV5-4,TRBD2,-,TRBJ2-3,TGTGCCAGCAGCAGGGGGACTAGCGGAAGCACAGATACGCAGTATTTT,CASSRGTSGSTDTQYF
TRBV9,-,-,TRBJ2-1,TGTGCCAGCAGCGTAGCTATAAGTTCTCAGCAGTTCTTC,CASSVAISSQQFF
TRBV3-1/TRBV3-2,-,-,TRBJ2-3,TGTGCCAGCAGCCAAGATGGTGTAGGGATTGATACGCAGTATTTT,CASSQDGVGIDTQYF
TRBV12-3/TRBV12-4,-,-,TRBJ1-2,TGTGCCAGCAGTTTCAGGGACGGCTACACCTTC,CASSFRDGYTF
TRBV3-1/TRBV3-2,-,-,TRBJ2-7,TGTGCCAGCAGCCAAGGGACAGCTTCCTACGAGCAGTACTTC,CASSQGTASYEQYF
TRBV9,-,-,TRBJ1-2,TGTGCCAGCAGCGTAGCGGCGCCGGACTATGGCTACACCTTC,CASSVAAPDYGYTF
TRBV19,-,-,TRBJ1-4,TGTGCCAGTAGTCGACAGTTGGGTGAAAAACTGTTTTTT,CASSRQLGEKLFF
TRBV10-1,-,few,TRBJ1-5,TGCGCCAGCAGTCTAGTCCAGGAAGGAAATCAGCCCCAGCATTTT,CASSLVQEGNQPQHF
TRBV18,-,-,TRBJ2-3,TGTGCCAGCTCACCACCTAGCACAGATACGCAGTATTTT,CASSPPSTDTQYF
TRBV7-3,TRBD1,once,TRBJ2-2,TGTGCCAGCAGCTTAGACAGGGAGTTTGGGAACACCGGGGAGCTGTTTTTT,CASSLDREFGNTGELFF
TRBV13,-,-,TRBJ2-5,TGTGCCAGCAGCAGAACTTGGGAGACCCAGTACTTC,CASSRTWETQYF
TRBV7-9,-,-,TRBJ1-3,TGTGCCAGCAGCCTCCGAACAGGTGGAAACACCATATATTTT,CASSLRTGGNTIYF
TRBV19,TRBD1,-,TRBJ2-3,TGTGCCAGTAGTCCGAGACTTACTTCCGGGACAGGGGGCCAGGGGGATACGCAGTATTTT,CASSPRLTSGTGGQGDTQYF
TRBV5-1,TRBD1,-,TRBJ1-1,TGCGCCAGCACCGCCCAGGGGGATACTGAAGCTTTCTTT,CASTAQGDTEAFF
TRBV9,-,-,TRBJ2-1,TGTGCCAGCAGCGTAGTGTCGAGCATTGAGCAGTTCTTC,CASSVVSSIEQFF
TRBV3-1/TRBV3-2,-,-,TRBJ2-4,TGTGCCAGCAGCCAAGGTTCCAAAAACATTCAGTACTTC,CASSQGSKNIQYF
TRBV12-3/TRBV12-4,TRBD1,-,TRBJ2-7,TGTGCCAGCACCCTACAGGGGAACTACGAGCAGTACTTC,CASTLQGNYEQYF
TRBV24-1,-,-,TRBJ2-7,TGTGCCACCAGTGAGGGGTACGAGCAGTACTTC,CATSEGYEQYF
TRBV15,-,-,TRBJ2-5,TGTGCCACCAGCAAGGGGGGTAAAGACCAAGAGACCCAGTACTTC,CATSKGGKDQETQYF
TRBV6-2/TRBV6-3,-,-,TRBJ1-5,TGTGCCAGCAGTTACGTTGACAGAGGGGAATATCAGCCCCAGCATTTT,CASSYVDRGEYQPQHF
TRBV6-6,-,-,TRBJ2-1,TGTGCCAGCAGCCCAGGGGGGGCGGACTACAATGAGCAGTTCTTC,CASSPGGADYNEQFF
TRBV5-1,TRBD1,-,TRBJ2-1,TGCGCCAGCAGCTTTCGGGACAGCTACCTTTGGGGCAATGAGCAGTTCTTC,CASSFRDSYLWGNEQFF
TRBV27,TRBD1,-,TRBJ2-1,TGTGCCAGCGGGACAGGGGGGGTCTACAATGAGCAGTTCTTC,CASGTGGVYNEQFF
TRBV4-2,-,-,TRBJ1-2,TGTGCCAGCAGCCAAGATCAGAACGGAGCCTATGGCTACACCTTC,CASSQDQNGAYGYTF
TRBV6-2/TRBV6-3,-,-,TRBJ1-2,TGTGCCAGCAGTTACATCCTGTGGACCTCAACCCTTCTCTATGGCTACACCTTC,CASSYILWTSTLLYGYTF
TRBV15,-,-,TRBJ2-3,TGTGCCACCAGCAGAGATCTCTGGAAGGGGATTACAGATACGCAGTATTTT,CATSRDLWKGITDTQYF
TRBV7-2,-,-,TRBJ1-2,TGTGCCAGCGGAACTCCTGGTTGGGGTGGCTACACCTTC,CASGTPGWGGYTF
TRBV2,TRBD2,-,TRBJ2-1,TGTGCCAGCAGTGGGGATGGTCGGGAGGGACCCCAGTTCTTC,CASSGDGREGPQFF
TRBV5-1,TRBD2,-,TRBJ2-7,TGCGCCAGCAGATTCGCTAGCGGGGGGGCGTACGAGCAGTACTTC,CASRFASGGAYEQYF
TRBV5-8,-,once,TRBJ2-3,TGTGCCAGCAGCAGGGGGACTACACTAACCCCCGGTACGCAGTATTTT,CASSRGTTLTPGTQYF
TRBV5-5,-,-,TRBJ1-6,TGTGCCAGCAGCACGGACCTCACCCGGGTTTCACCCCTCCACTTT,CASSTDLTRVSPLHF
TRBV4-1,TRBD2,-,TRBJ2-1,TGCGCCAGCAGCCAAGATGCCCTAGCGGGGAACAATGAGCAGTTCTTC,CASSQDALAGNNEQFF
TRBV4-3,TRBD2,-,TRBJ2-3,TGCGCCAGCAGCCAAGGGACTAGGACGTCAGATACGCAGTATTTT,CASSQGTRTSDTQYF
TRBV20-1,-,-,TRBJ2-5,TGCAGTGCTAGCCACCAGGAGACCCAGTACTTC,CSASHQETQYF
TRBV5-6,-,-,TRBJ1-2,TGTGCCAGCAGCTTCGGACCGTCGCCCCGGTATGGCTACACCTTC,CASSFGPSPRYGYTF
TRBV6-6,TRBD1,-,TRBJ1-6,TGTGCCAGCAGTTATGGTGCAGGGGGTAGTTCACCCCTCCACTTT,CASSYGAGGSSPLHF
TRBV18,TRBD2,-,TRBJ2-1,TGTGCCAGCTCACCACGTCTAGCGGGAGGTCCGACCTACAATGAGCAGTTCTTC,CASSPRLAGGPTYNEQFF
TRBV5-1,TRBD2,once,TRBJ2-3,TGCGCCAGCAGCCCGGGGGGGCTAGGGCCGCAGTATTTT,CASSPGGLGPQYF
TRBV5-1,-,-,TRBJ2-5,TGCGCCAGCAGCTTCGCCGCAACAGGACATGAGGTAGAGACCCAGTACTTC,CASSFAATGHEVETQYF
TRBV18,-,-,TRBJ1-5,TGTGCCAGCTCACCCGTAAGGCGAGGGACCAACAATCAGCCCCAGCATTTT,CASSPVRRGTNNQPQHF
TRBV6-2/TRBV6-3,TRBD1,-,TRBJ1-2,TGTGCCAGCAGTCCAGGACAGGGTGGCTACACCTTC,CASSPGQGGYTF
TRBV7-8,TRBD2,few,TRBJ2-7,TGTGCCAGCAGCTTGGGACTAGCGGACTACGAGCAGTACTTC,CASSLGLADYEQYF
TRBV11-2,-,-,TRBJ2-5,TGTGCCAGCAGCTTACGTGGGACACAAGAGACCCAGTACTTC,CASSLRGTQETQYF
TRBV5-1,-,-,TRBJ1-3,TGCGCCAGCAGCTTGTCAGGGACCGACGCTGGAAACACCATATATTTT,CASSLSGTDAGNTIYF
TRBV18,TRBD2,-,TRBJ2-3,TGTGCCAGCTCACCACCTCTCGTCTTAGCGGGGCAAACAGATACGCAGTATTTT,CASSPPLVLAGQTDTQYF
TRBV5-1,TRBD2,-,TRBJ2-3,TGCGCCAGCAGCTTGAATCCGACTAGCGGGGGGGCCGGGAGCACAGATACGCAGTATTTT,CASSLNPTSGGAGSTDTQYF
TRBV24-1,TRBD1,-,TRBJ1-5,TGTGCCACCAGGGGGACAGACAATCAGCCCCAGCATTTT,CATRGTDNQPQHF
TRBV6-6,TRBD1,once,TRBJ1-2,TGTGCCAGCAGGGACCGGGACAGGGTTGGCTACACCTTC,CASRDRDRVGYTF
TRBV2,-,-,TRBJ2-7,TGTGCCAGCAGTGAAACCTCCTACGAGCAGTACTTC,CASSETSYEQYF
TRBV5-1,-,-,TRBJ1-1,TGCGCCAGCACCATCGGGACCGGCCTGATCGGCACTGAAGCTTTCTTT,CASTIGTGLIGTEAFF
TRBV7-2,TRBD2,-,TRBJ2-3,TGTGCCAGCAGGTTCCTTTTAGCGGGGGGAGGCGCAGATACGCAGTATTTT,CASRFLLAGGGADTQYF
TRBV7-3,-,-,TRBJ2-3,TGTGCCAGCAGCTTACGAGGGGCGGCTAGCACAGATACGCAGTATTTT,CASSLRGAASTDTQYF